The present T cell receptor (beta chain) was sequenced within a study of shared clonotypes between healthy human individuals. Study overall: Each donor's CD4 naive and CD4 memory cells filled three plates apiece, CD8 naive two, and CD8 memory one.

The CDR3 runs to 17 residues. Trimming stripped 3 bases from V and 5 bases from J, with 22 bases between. Germline assignment: CDR1 KGHSH and CDR2 LQKENI. Some clones are missing from TCRdb's copy, which holds only in-frame ones; the method was immunoSEQ multiplex PCR. The sample records 2 million to 2.5 million clones, approximately 95% being singletons. Material for sequencing was naive CD4+ T cells from PBMCs. The subset denotes: CD45RA+ positively selected. This TCR was sampled from a man between 18 and 29 years old in good health. Some clones in this sample may be carry-over from other donors' samples. V is TRBV18 and J is TRBJ1-2, with TRBD1 as a possible D gene (6 bases). Here the CDR3 reads CASSPAVSGGRGYGYTF. Written as DNA, the CDR3 is TGTGCCAGCTCACCGGCGGTGTCCGGGGGGCGCGGGTATGGCTACACCTTC.